The rows below give T cell receptor beta chains drawn from one sample of a study of CD8 T cells in Susac syndrome. One entry per CDR3 protein, called by TCRdb with MiXCR from the immunoSEQ multiplex PCR reads. The sample shows about 80,000 distinct CDR3 sequences, approximately 96% of them seen only once. Input material: CD8+ T cells from PBMCs. These receptors were obtained from a human donor with Susac syndrome. Each CDR3 is given with its conserved first and last residue. Each record gives: V gene, CDR3 length, J gene, D gene, clone size, CDR3 DNA, CDR3 protein. The D gene is left open where the match is weak. Size is omitted from some rows. Given values are once, few, many or a class for expanded clones.

V: TRBV29-1; length: 14; J: TRBJ2-1; D: .; size: once; DNA: TGCAGCGTTGACGGTCAGGTTTCCTACAATGAGCAGTTCTTC; CDR3: CSVDGQVSYNEQFF
V: TRBV9; length: 15; J: TRBJ2-5; D: .; size: .; DNA: TGTGCCAGCAGCTCAGGACTGGGGTACCAAGAGACCCAGTACTTC; CDR3: CASSSGLGYQETQYF
V: TRBV28; length: 14; J: TRBJ2-1; D: TRBD2; size: .; DNA: TGTGCCAGCCGATTTAGCGGGAGTAGGAATGAGCAGTTCTTC; CDR3: CASRFSGSRNEQFF
V: TRBV5-6; length: 14; J: TRBJ2-7; D: .; size: .; DNA: TGTGCCAGCAGCTTGGAGCAGGGGCCCGACGAGCAGTACTTC; CDR3: CASSLEQGPDEQYF
V: TRBV7-2; length: 13; J: TRBJ2-2; D: .; size: .; DNA: TGTGCCAGCAGCTTGGGCTACACCGGGGAGCTGTTTTTT; CDR3: CASSLGYTGELFF
V: TRBV5-1; length: 15; J: TRBJ2-5; D: TRBD1; size: .; DNA: TGCGCCAGCAGCTTGGAGGGCAGGGGGCAAGAGACCCAGTACTTC; CDR3: CASSLEGRGQETQYF
V: TRBV29-1; length: 13; J: TRBJ2-2; D: TRBD1; size: .; DNA: TGCAGCGCCCGGACAGGGGGTGGCGGGGAGCTGTTTTTT; CDR3: CSARTGGGGELFF
V: TRBV9; length: 15; J: TRBJ1-1; D: .; size: once; DNA: TGTGCCAGCAGCCCGATGACAGGCCAGAACACTGAAGCTTTCTTT; CDR3: CASSPMTGQNTEAFF
V: TRBV20-1; length: 14; J: TRBJ1-6; D: .; size: .; DNA: TGCAGTGCTAGAGACCAGTCCTATAATTCACCCCTCCACTTT; CDR3: CSARDQSYNSPLHF
V: TRBV15; length: 13; J: TRBJ1-1; D: .; size: .; DNA: TGTGCCACCAGCAGAGTGGCTTCCACTGAAGCTTTCTTT; CDR3: CATSRVASTEAFF
V: TRBV6-2/TRBV6-3; length: 18; J: TRBJ2-6; D: TRBD1; size: .; DNA: TGTGCCAGCAGACCACCGGGACAGGGAGTCTCTGGGGCCAACGTCCTGACTTTC; CDR3: CASRPPGQGVSGANVLTF
V: TRBV20-1; length: 17; J: TRBJ2-1; D: TRBD2; size: .; DNA: TGCAGTGCTAGAGGACTAGCGGGATCTTACTCCTACAATGAGCAGTTCTTC; CDR3: CSARGLAGSYSYNEQFF
V: TRBV4-1; length: 20; J: TRBJ2-2; D: TRBD1; size: .; DNA: TGCGCCAGCAGCCAAGAACGTGACGTGTTTGGACAGGATAACACCGGGGAGCTGTTTTTT; CDR3: CASSQERDVFGQDNTGELFF
V: TRBV19; length: 11; J: TRBJ1-1; D: TRBD1; size: .; DNA: TGTGCCAGTAGGGCAGGGGGCGAAGCTTTCTTT; CDR3: CASRAGGEAFF
V: TRBV4-1; length: 15; J: TRBJ1-1; D: .; size: .; DNA: TGCGCCAGCAGCCAGGTGTCAACGATGAACACTGAAGCTTTCTTT; CDR3: CASSQVSTMNTEAFF
V: TRBV7-9; length: 12; J: TRBJ2-3; D: .; size: .; DNA: TGTGCCGGCCAAGGTCGCACAGATACGCAGTATTTT; CDR3: CAGQGRTDTQYF
V: TRBV28; length: 16; J: TRBJ2-3; D: TRBD1; size: .; DNA: TGTGCCAGCAGTTCCTTAGGACAGGGAGACACAGATACGCAGTATTTT; CDR3: CASSSLGQGDTDTQYF
V: TRBV29-1; length: 13; J: TRBJ1-1; D: TRBD1; size: .; DNA: TGCAGCGCCGTGGACAGGGTGAACACTGAAGCTTTCTTT; CDR3: CSAVDRVNTEAFF
V: TRBV20-1; length: 14; J: TRBJ1-2; D: TRBD1; size: .; DNA: TGCAGTGCTAGAGACCCGGACAGGGCGGATGGCTACACCTTC; CDR3: CSARDPDRADGYTF
V: TRBV2; length: 14; J: TRBJ1-2; D: .; size: .; DNA: TGTGCCACCGGAGCGAACCCGAGGGTCTATGGCTACACCTTC; CDR3: CATGANPRVYGYTF
V: TRBV7-6; length: 14; J: TRBJ2-5; D: TRBD1; size: .; DNA: TGTGCCAGCAGCCAAACAGGGGGCCAAGAGACCCAGTACTTC; CDR3: CASSQTGGQETQYF
V: TRBV7-9; length: 12; J: TRBJ2-2; D: .; size: .; DNA: TGTGCCACGACCGACAGCACCGGGGAGCTGTTTTTT; CDR3: CATTDSTGELFF
V: TRBV24-1; length: 11; J: TRBJ2-5; D: .; size: .; DNA: TGTGCCACCAGTGAGGGAGAGACCCAGTACTTC; CDR3: CATSEGETQYF
V: TRBV2; length: 15; J: TRBJ2-5; D: TRBD2; size: .; DNA: TGTGCCAGCAGGAGGGACTATCACTTCTGGGGGGACCAGTACTTC; CDR3: CASRRDYHFWGDQYF
V: TRBV6-2/TRBV6-3; length: 15; J: TRBJ1-5; D: TRBD1; size: .; DNA: TGTGCCAGCAGTTACTTAGGGGGCTTAGAACAGCCCCAGCATTTT; CDR3: CASSYLGGLEQPQHF
V: TRBV5-1; length: 13; J: TRBJ2-7; D: .; size: .; DNA: TGCGCCAGCAGCTTGGGCGAATTTTACGAGCAGTACTTC; CDR3: CASSLGEFYEQYF
V: TRBV20-1; length: 15; J: TRBJ2-7; D: .; size: .; DNA: TGCAGTGCTAGAGTCTACACCAACGGGCTATACGAGCAGTACTTC; CDR3: CSARVYTNGLYEQYF
V: TRBV4-3; length: 15; J: TRBJ2-7; D: .; size: .; DNA: TGCGCCAGCAGCCAAATGGGGCGGAGCTCCTACGAGCAGTACTTC; CDR3: CASSQMGRSSYEQYF
V: TRBV6-5; length: 14; J: TRBJ2-7; D: .; size: .; DNA: TGTGCCAGCAGTGAACAGGATAGTAACTACGAGCAGTACTTC; CDR3: CASSEQDSNYEQYF
V: TRBV28; length: 11; J: TRBJ2-7; D: .; size: .; DNA: TGTGCCAGCAGCCAAATCGGGGAGCAGTACTTC; CDR3: CASSQIGEQYF
V: TRBV27; length: 14; J: TRBJ1-2; D: TRBD1; size: .; DNA: TGTGCCAGCAGTTCGACAGGGGCTAACTATGGCTACACCTTC; CDR3: CASSSTGANYGYTF
V: TRBV18; length: 15; J: TRBJ2-7; D: TRBD1; size: .; DNA: TGTGCCAGCTCACCCCCGGGACAGGGCGTCGGCGAGCAGTACTTC; CDR3: CASSPPGQGVGEQYF
V: TRBV9; length: 15; J: TRBJ2-1; D: TRBD1; size: .; DNA: TGTGCCAGCAGCGTAGAGGGACAGGGGACCAATGAGCAGTTCTTC; CDR3: CASSVEGQGTNEQFF
V: TRBV15; length: 14; J: TRBJ1-5; D: .; size: .; DNA: TGTGCCACCAGCATCTGGGACAAGAATCAGCCCCAGCATTTT; CDR3: CATSIWDKNQPQHF
V: TRBV7-8; length: 15; J: TRBJ2-7; D: TRBD2; size: .; DNA: TGTGCCAGCAGCCAGGGACTAGCGGACCACTACGAGCAGTACTTC; CDR3: CASSQGLADHYEQYF
V: TRBV4-1; length: 14; J: TRBJ2-1; D: .; size: .; DNA: TGCGCCAGCAGCCCGTCCGTCAGCGTCTGGAAGCAGTTCTTC; CDR3: CASSPSVSVWKQFF
V: TRBV13; length: 12; J: TRBJ1-6; D: .; size: once; DNA: TGTGCCAGCAGCTTATACGATTCACCCCTCCACTTT; CDR3: CASSLYDSPLHF
V: TRBV7-9; length: 15; J: TRBJ2-1; D: TRBD2; size: .; DNA: TGTGCCAGCACCTCGACTAGCGGGAGTGGCAATGAGCAGTTCTTC; CDR3: CASTSTSGSGNEQFF
V: TRBV29-1; length: 16; J: TRBJ2-1; D: .; size: .; DNA: TGCAGCGTTGTTGGGGGACATAGGAGCTCCTACAATGAGCAGTTCTTC; CDR3: CSVVGGHRSSYNEQFF
V: TRBV25-1; length: 15; J: TRBJ2-7; D: TRBD1; size: .; DNA: TGTGCCAGCAGTGATTGGCAGGGGGCTAAATACGAGCAGTACTTC; CDR3: CASSDWQGAKYEQYF
V: TRBV2; length: 15; J: TRBJ2-2; D: TRBD1; size: .; DNA: TGTGCCAGCAGTGAATGGACAGGGGACACCGGGGAGCTGTTTTTT; CDR3: CASSEWTGDTGELFF
V: TRBV29-1; length: 11; J: TRBJ1-1; D: .; size: .; DNA: TGCAGCGGTGACAGCGGTCCGCAAGCTTTCTTT; CDR3: CSGDSGPQAFF
V: TRBV15; length: 16; J: TRBJ2-5; D: .; size: .; DNA: TGTGCCACCGGCCCCTCTCCGGGACACCCCGGGGAGACCCAGTACTTC; CDR3: CATGPSPGHPGETQYF
V: TRBV28; length: 16; J: TRBJ2-7; D: .; size: .; DNA: TGTGCCAGCAGCCCCAGCGGTGGACTACAGGTTGGCGAGCAGTACTTC; CDR3: CASSPSGGLQVGEQYF
V: TRBV4-1; length: 14; J: TRBJ2-2; D: .; size: .; DNA: TGCGCCAGCAGCCACCCGGGGGCGACCGGGGAGCTGTTTTTT; CDR3: CASSHPGATGELFF
V: TRBV2; length: 15; J: TRBJ1-1; D: TRBD1; size: .; DNA: TGTGCCAGCAGTGACACAGGGGAAGTCGGCACTGAAGCTTTCTTT; CDR3: CASSDTGEVGTEAFF
V: TRBV9; length: 10; J: TRBJ1-2; D: .; size: .; DNA: TGTGCCAGCAGCCCTGGGGGGGACACCTTC; CDR3: CASSPGGDTF
V: TRBV29-1; length: 10; J: TRBJ2-1; D: .; size: .; DNA: TGCAGCGTCGGGAGCTATGAGCAGTTCTTC; CDR3: CSVGSYEQFF
V: TRBV5-1; length: 15; J: TRBJ2-1; D: .; size: .; DNA: TGCGCCAGCAGCTTGTGGTGGAACCGGGGTCCTGAGCAGTTCTTC; CDR3: CASSLWWNRGPEQFF
V: TRBV25-1; length: 16; J: TRBJ2-1; D: TRBD2; size: .; DNA: TGTGCCAGCAGTGAATCCCCTAGCGGTGCCTACAATGAGCAGTTCTTC; CDR3: CASSESPSGAYNEQFF
V: TRBV7-9; length: 14; J: TRBJ2-1; D: TRBD2; size: .; DNA: TGTGCCAGCAGCCGAGGGACTAGCGGGGAAGGAGCGTTCTTC; CDR3: CASSRGTSGEGAFF
V: TRBV6-5; length: 13; J: TRBJ1-1; D: .; size: few; DNA: TGTGCCAGCAGTCTTCGGGGTAACACTGAAGCTTTCTTT; CDR3: CASSLRGNTEAFF